One T cell receptor beta chain is described in this entry. Its target is not known. In the same sample, other DNA sequences code for this CDR3. The data derive from a study of graft-versus-host responses after intestinal transplantation. Looking at the study overall: Isolated intestinal, liver-intestinal, or multivisceral transplants had been given to the recipients. Tacrolimus and steroids were given for 2 to 3 years to all recipients after anti-thymocyte globulin induction.

This table comes from immunoSEQ multiplex PCR, and its TCRdb copy is limited to in-frame clones, with some not included. The sample comprises 95,000 to 110,000 clones, over 85% of which are singletons, and 1.2% rests with the top ten. Study-level findings and limits: Recipient marrow held GvH clones, some first seen in ileum or blood.

Germline V gives CDR1 LNHDA, CDR2 SQIVND (reference sequence). There are 15 residues in the CDR3. Deletions cut 3 bases from V and 3 bases from J, with 12 bases between. The sample consisted of unstimulated CD8+ T cells sorted from spleen or lymph node cells, taken before intestinal transplant. This receptor was obtained from a human donor who received an intestinal transplant. The chain combines TRBV19 with TRBJ1-5; D is ambiguous. The CDR3 reads CASSMGTGSNQPQHF. CDR3 in DNA: TGTGCCAGTAGTATGGGCACCGGCTCCAATCAGCCCCAGCATTTT.